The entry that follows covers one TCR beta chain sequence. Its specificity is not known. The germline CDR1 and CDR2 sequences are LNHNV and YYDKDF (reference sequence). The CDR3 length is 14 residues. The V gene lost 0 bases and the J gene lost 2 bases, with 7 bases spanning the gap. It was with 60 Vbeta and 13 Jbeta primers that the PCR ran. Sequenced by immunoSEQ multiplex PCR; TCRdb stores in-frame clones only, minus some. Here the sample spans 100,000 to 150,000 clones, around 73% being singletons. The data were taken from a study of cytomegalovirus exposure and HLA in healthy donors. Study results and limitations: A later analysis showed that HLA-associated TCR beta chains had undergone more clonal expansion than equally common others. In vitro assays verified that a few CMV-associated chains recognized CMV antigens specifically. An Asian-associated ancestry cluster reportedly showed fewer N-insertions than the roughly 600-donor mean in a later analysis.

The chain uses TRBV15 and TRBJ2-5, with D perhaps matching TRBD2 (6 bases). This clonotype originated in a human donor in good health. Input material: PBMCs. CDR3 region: CATSRDRGQETQYF. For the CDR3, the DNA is TGTGCCACCAGCAGAGATCGGGGGCAAGAGACCCAGTACTTC.